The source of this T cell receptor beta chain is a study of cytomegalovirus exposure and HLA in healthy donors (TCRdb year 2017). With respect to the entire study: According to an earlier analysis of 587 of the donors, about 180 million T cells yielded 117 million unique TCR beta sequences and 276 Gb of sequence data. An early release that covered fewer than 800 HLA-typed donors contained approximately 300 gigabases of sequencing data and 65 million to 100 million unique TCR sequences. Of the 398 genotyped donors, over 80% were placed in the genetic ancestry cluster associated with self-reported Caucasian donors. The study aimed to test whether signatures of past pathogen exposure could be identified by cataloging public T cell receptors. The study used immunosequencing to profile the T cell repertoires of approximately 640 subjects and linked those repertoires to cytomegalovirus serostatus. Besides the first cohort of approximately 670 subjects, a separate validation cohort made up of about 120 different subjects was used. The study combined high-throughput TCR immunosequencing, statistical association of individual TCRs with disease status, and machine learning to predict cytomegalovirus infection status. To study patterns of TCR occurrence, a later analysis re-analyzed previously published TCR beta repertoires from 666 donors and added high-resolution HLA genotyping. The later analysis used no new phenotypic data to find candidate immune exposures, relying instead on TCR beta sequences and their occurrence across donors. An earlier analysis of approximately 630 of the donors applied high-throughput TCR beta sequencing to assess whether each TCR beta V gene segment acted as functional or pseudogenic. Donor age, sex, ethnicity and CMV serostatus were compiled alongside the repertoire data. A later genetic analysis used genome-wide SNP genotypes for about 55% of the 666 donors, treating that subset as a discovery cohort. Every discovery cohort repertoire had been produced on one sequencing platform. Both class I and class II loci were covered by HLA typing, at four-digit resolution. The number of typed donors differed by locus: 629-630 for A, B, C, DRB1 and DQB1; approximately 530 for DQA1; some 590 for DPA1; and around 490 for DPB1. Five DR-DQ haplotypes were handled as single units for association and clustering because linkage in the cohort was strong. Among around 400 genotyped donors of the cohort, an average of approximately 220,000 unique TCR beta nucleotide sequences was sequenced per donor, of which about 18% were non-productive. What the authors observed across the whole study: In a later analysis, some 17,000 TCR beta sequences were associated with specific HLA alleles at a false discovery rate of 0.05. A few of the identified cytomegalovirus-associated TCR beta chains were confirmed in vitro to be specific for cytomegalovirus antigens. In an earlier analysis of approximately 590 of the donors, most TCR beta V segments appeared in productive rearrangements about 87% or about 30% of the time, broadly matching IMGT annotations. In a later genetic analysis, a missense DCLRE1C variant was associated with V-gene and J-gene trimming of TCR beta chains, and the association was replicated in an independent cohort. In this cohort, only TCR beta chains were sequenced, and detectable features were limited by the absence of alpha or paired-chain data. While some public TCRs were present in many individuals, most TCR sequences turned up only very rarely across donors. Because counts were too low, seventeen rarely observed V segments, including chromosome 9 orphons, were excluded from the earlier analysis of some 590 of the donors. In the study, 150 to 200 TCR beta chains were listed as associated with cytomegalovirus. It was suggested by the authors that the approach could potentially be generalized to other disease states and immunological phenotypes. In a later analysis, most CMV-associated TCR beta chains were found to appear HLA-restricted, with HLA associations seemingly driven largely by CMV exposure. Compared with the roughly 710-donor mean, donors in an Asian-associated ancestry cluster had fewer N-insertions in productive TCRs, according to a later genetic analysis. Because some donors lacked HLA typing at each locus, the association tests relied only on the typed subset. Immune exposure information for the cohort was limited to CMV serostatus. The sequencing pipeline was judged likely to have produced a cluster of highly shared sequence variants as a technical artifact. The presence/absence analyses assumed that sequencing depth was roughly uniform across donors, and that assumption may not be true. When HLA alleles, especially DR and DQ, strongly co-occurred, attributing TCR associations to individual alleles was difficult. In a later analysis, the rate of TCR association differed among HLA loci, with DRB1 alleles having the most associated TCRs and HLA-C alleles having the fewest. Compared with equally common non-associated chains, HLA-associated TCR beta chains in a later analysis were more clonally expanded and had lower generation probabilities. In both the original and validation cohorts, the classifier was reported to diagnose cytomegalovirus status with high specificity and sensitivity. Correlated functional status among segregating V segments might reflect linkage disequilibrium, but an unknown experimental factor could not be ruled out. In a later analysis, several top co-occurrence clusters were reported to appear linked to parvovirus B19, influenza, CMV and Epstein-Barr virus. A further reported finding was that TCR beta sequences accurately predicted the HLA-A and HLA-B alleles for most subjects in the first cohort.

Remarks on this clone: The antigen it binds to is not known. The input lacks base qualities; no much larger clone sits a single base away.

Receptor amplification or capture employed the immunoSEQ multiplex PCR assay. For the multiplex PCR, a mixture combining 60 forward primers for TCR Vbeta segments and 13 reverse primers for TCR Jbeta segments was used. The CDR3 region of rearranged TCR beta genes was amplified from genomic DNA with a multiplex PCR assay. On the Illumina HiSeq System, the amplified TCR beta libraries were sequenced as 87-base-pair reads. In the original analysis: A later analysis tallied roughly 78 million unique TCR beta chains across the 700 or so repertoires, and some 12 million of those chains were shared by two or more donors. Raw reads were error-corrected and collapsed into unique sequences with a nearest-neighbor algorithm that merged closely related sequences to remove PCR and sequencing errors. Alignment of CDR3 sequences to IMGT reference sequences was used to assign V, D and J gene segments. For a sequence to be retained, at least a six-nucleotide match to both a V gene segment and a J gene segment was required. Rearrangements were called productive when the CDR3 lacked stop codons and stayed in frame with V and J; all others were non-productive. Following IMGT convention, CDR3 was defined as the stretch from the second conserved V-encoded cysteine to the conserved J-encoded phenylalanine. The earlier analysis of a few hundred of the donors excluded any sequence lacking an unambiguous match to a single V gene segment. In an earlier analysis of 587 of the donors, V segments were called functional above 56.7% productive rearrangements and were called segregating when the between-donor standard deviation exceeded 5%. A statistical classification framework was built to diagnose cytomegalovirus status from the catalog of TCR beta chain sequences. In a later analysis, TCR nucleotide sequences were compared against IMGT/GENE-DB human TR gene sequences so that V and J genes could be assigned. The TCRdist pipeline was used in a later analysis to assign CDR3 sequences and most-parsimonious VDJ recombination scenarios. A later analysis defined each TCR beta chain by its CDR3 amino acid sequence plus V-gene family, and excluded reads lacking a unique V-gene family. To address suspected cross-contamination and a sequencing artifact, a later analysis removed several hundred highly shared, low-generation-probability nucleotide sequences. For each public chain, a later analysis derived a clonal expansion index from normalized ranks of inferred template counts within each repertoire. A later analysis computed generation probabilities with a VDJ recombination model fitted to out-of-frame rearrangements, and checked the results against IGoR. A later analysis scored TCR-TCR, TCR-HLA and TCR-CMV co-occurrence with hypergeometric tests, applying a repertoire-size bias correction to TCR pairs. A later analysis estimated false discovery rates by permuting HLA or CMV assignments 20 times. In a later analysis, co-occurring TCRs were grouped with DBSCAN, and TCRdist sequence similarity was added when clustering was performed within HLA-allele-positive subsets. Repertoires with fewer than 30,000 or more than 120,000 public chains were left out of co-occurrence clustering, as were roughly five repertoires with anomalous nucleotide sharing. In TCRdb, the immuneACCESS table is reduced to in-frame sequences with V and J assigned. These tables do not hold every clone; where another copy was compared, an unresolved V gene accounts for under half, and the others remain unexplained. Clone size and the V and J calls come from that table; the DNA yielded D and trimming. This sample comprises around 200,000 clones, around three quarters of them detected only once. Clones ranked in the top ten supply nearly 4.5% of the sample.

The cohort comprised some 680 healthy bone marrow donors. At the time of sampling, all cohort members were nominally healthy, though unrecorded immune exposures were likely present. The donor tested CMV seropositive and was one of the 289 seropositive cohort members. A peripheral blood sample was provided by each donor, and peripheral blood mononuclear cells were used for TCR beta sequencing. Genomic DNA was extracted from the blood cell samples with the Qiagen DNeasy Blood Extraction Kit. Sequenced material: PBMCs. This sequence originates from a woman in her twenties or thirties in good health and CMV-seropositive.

The CDR3 is CASSLEYRGPTYNSPLHF. The nucleotide sequence reads as follows: TGTGCCAGCAGCTTAGAATACAGGGGGCCAACTTATAATTCACCCCTCCACTTT. The chain is assembled from TRBV11-2 and TRBJ1-6; TRBD1 aligns with 9 central bases. V trim: 0 bases; J trim: 4 bases; unmatched bases: 7. CDR1 and CDR2 (SGHAT, FQNNGV) derive from the germline V gene. The CDR3 runs 18 amino acids, cysteine and phenylalanine included. Only the CDR3 DNA stays, 54 bases, in frame from base 1.